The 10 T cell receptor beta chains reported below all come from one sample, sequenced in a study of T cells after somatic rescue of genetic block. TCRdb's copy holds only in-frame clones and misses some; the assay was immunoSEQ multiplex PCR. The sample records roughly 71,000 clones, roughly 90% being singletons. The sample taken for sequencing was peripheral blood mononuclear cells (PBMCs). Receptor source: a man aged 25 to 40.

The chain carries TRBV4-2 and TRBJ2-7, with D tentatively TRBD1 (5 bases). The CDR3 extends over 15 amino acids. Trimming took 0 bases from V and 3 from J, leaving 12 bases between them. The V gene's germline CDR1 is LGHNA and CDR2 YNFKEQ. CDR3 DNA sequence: TGTGCCAGCAGCCAAGATTGGCAGGGATACTACGAGCAGTACTTC. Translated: CASSQDWQGYYEQYF.

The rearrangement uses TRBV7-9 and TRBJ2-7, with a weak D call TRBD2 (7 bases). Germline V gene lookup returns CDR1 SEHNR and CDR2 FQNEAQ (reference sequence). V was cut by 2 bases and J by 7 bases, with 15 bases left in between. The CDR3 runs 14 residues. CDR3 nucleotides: TGTGCCAGCAGCTTAAGTGAGGGGAGGGGGGAGCAGTACTTC. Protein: CASSLSEGRGEQYF. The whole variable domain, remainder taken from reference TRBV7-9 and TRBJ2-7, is DTGVSQNPRHKITKRGQNVTFRCDPISEHNRLYWYRQTLGQGPEFLTYFQNEAQLEKSRLLSDRFSAERPKGSFSTLEIQRTEQGDSAMYLCASSLSEGRGEQYFGPGTRLTVT.

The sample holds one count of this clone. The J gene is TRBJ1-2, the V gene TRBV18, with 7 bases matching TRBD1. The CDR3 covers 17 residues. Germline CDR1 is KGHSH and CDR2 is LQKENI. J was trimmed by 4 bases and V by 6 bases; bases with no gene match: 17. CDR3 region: CASSADLQGRGLYGYTF. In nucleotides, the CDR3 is TGTGCCAGCTCCGCTGATCTACAGGGGCGAGGCCTCTATGGCTACACCTTC. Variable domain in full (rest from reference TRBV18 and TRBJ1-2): NAGVMQNPRHLVRRRGQEARLRCSPMKGHSHVYWYRQLPEEGLKFMVYLQKENIIDESGMPKERFSAEFPKEGPSILRIQQVVRGDSAAYFCASSADLQGRGLYGYTFGSGTRLTVV.

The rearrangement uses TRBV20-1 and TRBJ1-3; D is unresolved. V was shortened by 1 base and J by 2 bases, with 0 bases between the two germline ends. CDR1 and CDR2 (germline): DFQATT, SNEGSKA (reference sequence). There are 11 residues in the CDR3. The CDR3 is CSARAGNTIYF. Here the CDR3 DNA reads TGCAGTGCTAGAGCTGGAAACACCATATATTTT.

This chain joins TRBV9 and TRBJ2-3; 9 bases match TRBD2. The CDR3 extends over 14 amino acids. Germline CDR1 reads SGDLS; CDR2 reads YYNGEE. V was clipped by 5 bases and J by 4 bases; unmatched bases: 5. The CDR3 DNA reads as TGTGCCAGCAGAGGCGGGGGGGCTTCAGATACGCAGTATTTT. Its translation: CASRGGGASDTQYF.

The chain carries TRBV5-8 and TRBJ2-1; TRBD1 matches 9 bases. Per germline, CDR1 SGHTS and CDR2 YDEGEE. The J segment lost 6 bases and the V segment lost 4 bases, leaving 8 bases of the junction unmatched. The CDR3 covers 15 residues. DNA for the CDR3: TGTGCCAGCAGCGCCGGGACAGGGCCTGCCAATGAGCAGTTCTTC. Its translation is CASSAGTGPANEQFF.

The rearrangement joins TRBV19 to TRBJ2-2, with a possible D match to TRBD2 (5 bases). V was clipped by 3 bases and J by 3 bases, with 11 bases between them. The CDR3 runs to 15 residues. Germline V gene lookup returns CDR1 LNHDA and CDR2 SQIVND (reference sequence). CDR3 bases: TGTGCCAGTAGTATTGGTGGACTCTACACCGGGGAGCTGTTTTTT. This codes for CASSIGGLYTGELFF.

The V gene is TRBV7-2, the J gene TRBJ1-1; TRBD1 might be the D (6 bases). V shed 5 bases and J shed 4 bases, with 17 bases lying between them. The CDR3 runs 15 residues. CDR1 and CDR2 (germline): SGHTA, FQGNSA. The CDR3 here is CASSRLGAVGTEAFF. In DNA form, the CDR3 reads TGTGCCAGCAGCCGCCTGGGGGCGGTGGGCACTGAAGCTTTCTTT.

The CDR3 loop reads CASQSMYGYTF. CDR3 in DNA: TGTGCCAGTCAAAGCATGTATGGCTACACCTTC. The chain couples TRBV9 to TRBJ1-2, with unresolved D. Between the trimmed V and J ends, which lost 8 bases and 5 bases, there was a span of 10 bases. Looked up from germline, CDR1 is SGDLS and CDR2 is YYNGEE. The length of the CDR3 is 11 residues.

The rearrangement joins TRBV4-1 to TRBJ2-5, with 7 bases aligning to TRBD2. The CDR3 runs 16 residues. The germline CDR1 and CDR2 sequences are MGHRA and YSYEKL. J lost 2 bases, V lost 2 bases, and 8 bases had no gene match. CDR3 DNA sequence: TGCGCCAGCAGCCAACGCGGCGGGAGCGGGCAAGAGACCCAGTACTTC. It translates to CASSQRGGSGQETQYF.